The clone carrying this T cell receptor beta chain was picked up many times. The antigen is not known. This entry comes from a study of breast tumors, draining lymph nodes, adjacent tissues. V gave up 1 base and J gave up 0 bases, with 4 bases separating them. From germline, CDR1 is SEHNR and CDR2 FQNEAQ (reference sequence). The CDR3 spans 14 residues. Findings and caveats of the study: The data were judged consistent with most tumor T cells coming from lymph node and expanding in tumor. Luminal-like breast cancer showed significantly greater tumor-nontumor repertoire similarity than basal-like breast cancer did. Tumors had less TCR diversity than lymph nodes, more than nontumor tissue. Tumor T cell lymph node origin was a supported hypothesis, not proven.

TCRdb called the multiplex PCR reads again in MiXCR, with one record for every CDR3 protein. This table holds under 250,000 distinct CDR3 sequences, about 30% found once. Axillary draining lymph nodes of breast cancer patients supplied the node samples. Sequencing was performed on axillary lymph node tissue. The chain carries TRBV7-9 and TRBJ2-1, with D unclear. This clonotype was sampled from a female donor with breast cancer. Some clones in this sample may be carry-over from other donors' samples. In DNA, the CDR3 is TGTGCCAGCAGCTTAGTCGGCTCCTACAATGAGCAGTTCTTC. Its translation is CASSLVGSYNEQFF.